A selection of T cell receptor beta chains follows, all from one sample in a study of blood T cell repertoires in COVID-19. Only in-frame clones appear in the TCRdb table, and some are missing; sequencing was by immunoSEQ multiplex PCR. Here the sample spans around 200,000 clones, about 85% being singletons. Sequenced sample: peripheral blood. Receptors were obtained from an elderly woman in a cohort sampled during active or convalescent COVID-19. Each CDR3 is given with its conserved first and last residue. D genes are given only for firm matches. A row's size may be missing; if present it is once, few, many or a size class.

abundance	d_gene	v_gene	j_gene	CDR3aa	CDR3nt
NA	NA	TRBV24-1	TRBJ2-1	CATSDFSKRLDEQFF	TGTGCCACCAGTGATTTTAGCAAGAGACTGGATGAGCAGTTCTTC
NA	NA	TRBV7-8	TRBJ2-3	CASSKGESRDTQYF	TGTGCCAGCAGCAAAGGAGAGTCAAGAGATACGCAGTATTTT
NA	TRBD2	TRBV11-3	TRBJ2-5	CASSPRLAKDQETQYF	TGTGCCAGCAGCCCCAGACTAGCAAAGGACCAAGAGACCCAGTACTTC
NA	NA	TRBV5-4	TRBJ2-3	CASSPQGSPDTQYF	TGTGCCAGCAGCCCCCAGGGGAGCCCAGATACGCAGTATTTT
NA	TRBD1	TRBV7-6	TRBJ1-5	CASSPGDRGNQPQHF	TGTGCCAGCAGCCCGGGAGACAGGGGCAATCAGCCCCAGCATTTT
NA	TRBD1	TRBV6-6	TRBJ1-6	CASSYRGQGYSPLHF	TGTGCCAGCAGTTACCGGGGACAGGGGTACTCACCCCTCCACTTT
NA	NA	TRBV5-1	TRBJ1-4	CASSLSYRSSTNEKLFF	TGCGCCAGCAGCTTGAGTTACAGGTCGTCAACTAATGAAAAACTGTTTTTT
NA	TRBD2	TRBV3-1/TRBV3-2	TRBJ2-3	CASSLSGTDTDTQYF	TGTGCCAGCAGCCTTAGCGGGACCGACACAGATACGCAGTATTTT
NA	TRBD1	TRBV2	TRBJ1-1	CASIRQGNTEAFF	TGTGCCAGCATACGACAGGGGAACACTGAAGCTTTCTTT
NA	TRBD1	TRBV5-1	TRBJ2-7	CASSLVIGDRYSYEQYF	TGCGCCAGCAGCTTGGTTATTGGGGACAGGTACTCCTACGAGCAGTACTTC
NA	NA	TRBV7-2	TRBJ2-7	CASSLALGSGYEQYF	TGTGCCAGCAGCTTAGCGCTAGGTTCGGGCTACGAGCAGTACTTC
NA	NA	TRBV4-1	TRBJ1-1	CASSAGRGAATEAFF	TGCGCCAGCAGCGCCGGACGGGGGGCGGCCACTGAAGCTTTCTTT
NA	NA	TRBV5-1	TRBJ2-2	CASSLTKPNTGELFF	TGCGCCAGCAGCTTGACTAAACCGAACACCGGGGAGCTGTTTTTT
NA	NA	TRBV3-1/TRBV3-2	TRBJ2-5	CASSLDSNQETQYF	TGTGCCAGCAGCCTCGACAGCAACCAAGAGACCCAGTACTTC
NA	TRBD1	TRBV6-5	TRBJ1-3	CASTQGANGNTIYF	TGTGCCAGCACACAGGGGGCAAATGGAAACACCATATATTTT
NA	TRBD2	TRBV5-4	TRBJ2-5	CASSLGPSGGAGETQYF	TGTGCCAGCAGCTTGGGGCCTAGCGGGGGGGCAGGCGAGACCCAGTACTTC
NA	NA	TRBV4-2	TRBJ2-2	CASSQETSLGGELFF	TGTGCCAGCAGCCAAGAAACTAGCCTTGGCGGGGAGCTGTTTTTT
NA	TRBD2	TRBV29-1	TRBJ2-3	CSGGNSGGVQYF	TGCAGCGGTGGTAATAGCGGGGGGGTGCAGTATTTT
NA	TRBD1	TRBV5-1	TRBJ1-2	CASSSDRGRSGYTF	TGCGCCAGCAGCTCCGACAGGGGTCGAAGTGGCTACACCTTC
NA	NA	TRBV16	TRBJ1-5	CASSQSRGVNGQPQHF	TGTGCCAGCAGCCAATCCCGGGGGGTTAACGGTCAGCCCCAGCATTTT
NA	NA	TRBV19	TRBJ1-5	CASSPREINQPQHF	TGTGCCAGTAGTCCCCGCGAGATCAATCAGCCCCAGCATTTT
NA	NA	TRBV19	TRBJ1-5	CASIDKALLRGNQPQHF	TGTGCCAGTATAGATAAGGCCCTACTGAGGGGCAATCAGCCCCAGCATTTT
NA	NA	TRBV24-1	TRBJ1-5	CATSSGGVRGQPQHF	TGTGCCACCAGTTCTGGGGGGGTCCGGGGGCAGCCCCAGCATTTT
once	TRBD2	TRBV4-3	TRBJ2-1	CASSPTRLASSQFF	TGCGCCAGCAGCCCGACCCGACTAGCTTCGAGCCAGTTCTTC
NA	TRBD1	TRBV5-1	TRBJ1-5	CASSPAGTDNQPQHF	TGCGCCAGCAGCCCCGCCGGGACAGACAATCAGCCCCAGCATTTT
NA	NA	TRBV21-1	TRBJ1-6	CASRKDGQGYNSPLHF	TGTGCCAGCAGGAAAGATGGACAGGGATATAATTCACCCCTCCACTTT
once	NA	TRBV6-2/TRBV6-3	TRBJ2-1	CASSLGPPGGVYNEQFF	TGTGCCAGCAGTTTGGGGCCTCCCGGGGGTGTGTACAATGAGCAGTTCTTC
NA	TRBD1	TRBV9	TRBJ1-6	CASSATGENNSPLHF	TGTGCCAGCAGCGCGACAGGGGAGAATAATTCACCCCTCCACTTT
NA	NA	TRBV9	TRBJ1-3	CASSVGGQPAEISSGNTIYF	TGTGCCAGCAGCGTAGGTGGGCAGCCGGCAGAGATTTCCTCTGGAAACACCATATATTTT
NA	TRBD2	TRBV7-2	TRBJ2-7	CASSSRTSGLSEQYF	TGTGCCAGCAGCTCCCGGACTAGCGGCCTCTCCGAGCAGTACTTC
NA	TRBD1	TRBV13	TRBJ2-1	CASSLRAGGINEQFF	TGTGCCAGCAGCTTAAGGGCAGGGGGCATAAATGAGCAGTTCTTC
NA	NA	TRBV6-5	TRBJ1-1	CATTLTGNTEAFF	TGTGCCACCACCTTGACAGGGAACACTGAAGCTTTCTTT
NA	TRBD1	TRBV2	TRBJ1-3	CASRVDRGARGNTIYF	TGTGCCAGCAGGGTCGACAGGGGCGCACGAGGAAACACCATATATTTT
NA	NA	TRBV19	TRBJ1-5	CASRPQSRGIQPQHF	TGTGCCAGTAGGCCGCAGTCAAGGGGCATCCAGCCCCAGCATTTT
NA	NA	TRBV5-1	TRBJ1-6	CASSLESNSPLHF	TGCGCCAGCAGCTTGGAATCAAATTCACCCCTCCACTTT
NA	TRBD2	TRBV3-1/TRBV3-2	TRBJ2-5	CASRWAAGGETQYF	TGTGCCAGCCGGTGGGCAGCGGGAGGGGAGACCCAGTACTTC
NA	NA	TRBV7-9	TRBJ2-3	CASSTTSTDTQYF	TGTGCCAGCAGTACGACTAGCACAGATACGCAGTATTTT
NA	NA	TRBV5-1	TRBJ2-7	CASSSTGGSSYEQYF	TGCGCCAGCAGCTCCACCGGGGGAAGCTCCTACGAGCAGTACTTC
NA	NA	TRBV15	TRBJ2-6	CATSTRGGANVLTF	TGTGCCACCAGCACCAGGGGTGGGGCCAACGTCCTGACTTTC
NA	NA	TRBV5-1	TRBJ2-5	CASSRVETQYF	TGCGCCAGCAGCCGAGTGGAGACCCAGTACTTC